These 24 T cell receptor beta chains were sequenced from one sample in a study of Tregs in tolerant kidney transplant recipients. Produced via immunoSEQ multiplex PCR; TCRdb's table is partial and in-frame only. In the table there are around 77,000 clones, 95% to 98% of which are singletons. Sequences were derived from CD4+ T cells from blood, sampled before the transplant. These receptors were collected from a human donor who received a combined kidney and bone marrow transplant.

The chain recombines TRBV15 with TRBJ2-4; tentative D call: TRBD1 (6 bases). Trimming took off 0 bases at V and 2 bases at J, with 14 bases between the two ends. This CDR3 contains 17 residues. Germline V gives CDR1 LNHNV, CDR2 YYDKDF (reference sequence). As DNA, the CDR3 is TGTGCCACCAGCAGAGATTGGGGACAAACAACCAAAAACATTCAGTACTTC. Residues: CATSRDWGQTTKNIQYF. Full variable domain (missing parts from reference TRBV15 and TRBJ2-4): DAMVIQNPRYQVTQFGKPVTLSCSQTLNHNVMYWYQQKSSQAPKLLFHYYDKDFNNEADTPDNFQSRRPNTSFCFLDIRSPGLGDTAMYLCATSRDWGQTTKNIQYFGAGTRLSVL.

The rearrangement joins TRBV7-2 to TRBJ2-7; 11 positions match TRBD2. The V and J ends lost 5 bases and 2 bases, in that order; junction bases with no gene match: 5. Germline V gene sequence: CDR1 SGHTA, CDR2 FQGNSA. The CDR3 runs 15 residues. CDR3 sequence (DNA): TGTGCCAGCAGCCCCGATAGCGGGAGGGCCTACGAGCAGTACTTC. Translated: CASSPDSGRAYEQYF. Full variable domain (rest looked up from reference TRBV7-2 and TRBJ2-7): GAGVSQSPSNKVTEKGKDVELRCDPISGHTALYWYRQSLGQGLEFLIYFQGNSAPDKSGLPSDRFSAERTGGSVSTLTIQRTQQEDSAVYLCASSPDSGRAYEQYFGPGTRLTVT.

CDR3: CASSPRTSGRHYEQYF. CDR3 nucleotides: TGTGCCAGCAGCCCAAGGACTAGCGGGAGGCACTACGAGCAGTACTTC. The rearrangement joins TRBV7-2 to TRBJ2-7; 14 nucleotides agree with TRBD2. Trimming at V came to 5 bases and at J to 3 bases, leaving 6 bases not matched to a gene. The V gene's germline CDR1 is SGHTA and CDR2 FQGNSA. CDR3 size: 16 residues.

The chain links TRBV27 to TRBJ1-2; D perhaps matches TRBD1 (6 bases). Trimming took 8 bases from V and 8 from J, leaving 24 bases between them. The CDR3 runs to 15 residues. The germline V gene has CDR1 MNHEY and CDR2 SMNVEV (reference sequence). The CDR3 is CASGAGGPQRGGYTF. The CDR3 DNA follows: TGTGCCAGCGGGGCCGGGGGGCCTCAAAGAGGAGGCTACACCTTC.

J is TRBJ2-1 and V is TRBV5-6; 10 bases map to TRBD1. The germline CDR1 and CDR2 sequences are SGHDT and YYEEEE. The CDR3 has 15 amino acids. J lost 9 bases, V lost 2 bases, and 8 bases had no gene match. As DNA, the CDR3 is TGTGCCAGCAGCTTACCGGGACAGGGGAACGTTGAGCAGTTCTTC. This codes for CASSLPGQGNVEQFF.

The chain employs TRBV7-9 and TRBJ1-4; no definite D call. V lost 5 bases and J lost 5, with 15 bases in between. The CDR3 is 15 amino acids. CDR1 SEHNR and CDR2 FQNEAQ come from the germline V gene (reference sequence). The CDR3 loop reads CASSKWAEYNEKLFF. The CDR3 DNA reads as TGTGCCAGCAGCAAGTGGGCAGAGTACAATGAAAAACTGTTTTTT. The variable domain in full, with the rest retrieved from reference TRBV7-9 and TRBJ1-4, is DTGVSQNPRHKITKRGQNVTFRCDPISEHNRLYWYRQTLGQGPEFLTYFQNEAQLEKSRLLSDRFSAERPKGSFSTLEIQRTEQGDSAMYLCASSKWAEYNEKLFFGSGTQLSVL.

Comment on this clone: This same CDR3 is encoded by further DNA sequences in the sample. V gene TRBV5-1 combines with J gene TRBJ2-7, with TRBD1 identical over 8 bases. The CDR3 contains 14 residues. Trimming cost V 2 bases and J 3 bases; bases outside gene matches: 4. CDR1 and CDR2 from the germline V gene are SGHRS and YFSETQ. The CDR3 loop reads CASSFGQGSYEQYF. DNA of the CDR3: TGCGCCAGCAGCTTCGGACAGGGAAGCTACGAGCAGTACTTC.

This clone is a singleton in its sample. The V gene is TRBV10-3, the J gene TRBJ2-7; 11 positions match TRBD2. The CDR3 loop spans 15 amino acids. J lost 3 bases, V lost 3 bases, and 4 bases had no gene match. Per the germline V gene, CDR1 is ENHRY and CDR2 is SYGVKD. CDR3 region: CAISDPGTSGYEQYF. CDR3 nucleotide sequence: TGTGCCATCAGTGATCCCGGGACTAGCGGCTACGAGCAGTACTTC.

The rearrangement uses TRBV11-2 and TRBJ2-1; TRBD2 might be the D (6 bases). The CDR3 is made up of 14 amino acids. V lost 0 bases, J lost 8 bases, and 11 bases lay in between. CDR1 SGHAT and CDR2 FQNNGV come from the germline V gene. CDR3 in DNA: TGTGCCAGCAGCTTAGAGCTAGCGAGGGATGAGCAGTTCTTC. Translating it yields CASSLELARDEQFF.

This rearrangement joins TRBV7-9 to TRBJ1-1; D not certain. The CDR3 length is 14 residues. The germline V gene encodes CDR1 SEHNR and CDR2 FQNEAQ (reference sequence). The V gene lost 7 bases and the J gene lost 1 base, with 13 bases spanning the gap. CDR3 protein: CASTFPRGNTEAFF. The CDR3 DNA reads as TGTGCCAGCACCTTTCCCCGGGGGAACACTGAAGCTTTCTTT.

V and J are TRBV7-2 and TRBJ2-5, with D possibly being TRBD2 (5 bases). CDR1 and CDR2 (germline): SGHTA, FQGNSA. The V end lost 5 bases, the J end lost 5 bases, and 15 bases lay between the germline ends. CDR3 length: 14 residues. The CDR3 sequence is CASSPKPGLETQYF. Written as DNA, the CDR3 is TGTGCCAGCAGCCCTAAGCCGGGGTTGGAGACCCAGTACTTC.

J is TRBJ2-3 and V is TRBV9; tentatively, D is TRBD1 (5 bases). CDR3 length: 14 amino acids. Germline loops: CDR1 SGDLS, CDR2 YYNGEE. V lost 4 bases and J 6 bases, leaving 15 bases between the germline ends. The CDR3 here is CASSQNTGKDTQYF. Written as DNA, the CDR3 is TGTGCCAGCAGCCAGAATACAGGCAAGGATACGCAGTATTTT.

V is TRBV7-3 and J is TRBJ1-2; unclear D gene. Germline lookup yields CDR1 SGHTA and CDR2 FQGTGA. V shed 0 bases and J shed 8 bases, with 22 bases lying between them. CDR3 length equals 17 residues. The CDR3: CASSLTSLSAGPQGYTF. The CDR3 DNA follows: TGTGCCAGCAGCTTAACGTCCCTATCGGCAGGCCCTCAAGGCTACACCTTC.

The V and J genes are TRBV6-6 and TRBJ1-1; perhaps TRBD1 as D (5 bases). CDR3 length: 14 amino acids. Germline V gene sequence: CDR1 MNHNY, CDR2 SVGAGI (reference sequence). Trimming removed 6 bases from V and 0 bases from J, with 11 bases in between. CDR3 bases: TGTGCCAGCAGGAGACAGTTCATGAACACTGAAGCTTTCTTT. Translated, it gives CASRRQFMNTEAFF.

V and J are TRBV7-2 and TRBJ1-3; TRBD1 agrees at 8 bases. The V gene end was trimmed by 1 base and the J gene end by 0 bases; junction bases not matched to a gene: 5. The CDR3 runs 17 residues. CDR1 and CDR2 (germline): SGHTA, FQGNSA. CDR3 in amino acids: CASSLVTGALSGNTIYF. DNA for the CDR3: TGTGCCAGCAGCTTAGTGACAGGGGCCCTCTCTGGAAACACCATATATTTT.

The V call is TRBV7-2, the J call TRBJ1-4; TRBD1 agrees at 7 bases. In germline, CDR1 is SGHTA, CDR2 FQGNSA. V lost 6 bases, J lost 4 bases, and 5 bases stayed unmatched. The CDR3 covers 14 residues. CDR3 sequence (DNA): TGTGCCAGCAGATCCCGACAGGGTAATGAAAAACTGTTTTTT. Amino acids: CASRSRQGNEKLFF. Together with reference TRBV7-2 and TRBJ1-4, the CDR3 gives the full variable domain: GAGVSQSPSNKVTEKGKDVELRCDPISGHTALYWYRQSLGQGLEFLIYFQGNSAPDKSGLPSDRFSAERTGGSVSTLTIQRTQQEDSAVYLCASRSRQGNEKLFFGSGTQLSVL.

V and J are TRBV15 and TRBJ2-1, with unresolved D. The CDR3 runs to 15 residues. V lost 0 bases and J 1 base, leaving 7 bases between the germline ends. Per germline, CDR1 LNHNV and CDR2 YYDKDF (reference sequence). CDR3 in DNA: TGTGCCACCAGCAGAGAAGGCGGATCCTACAATGAGCAGTTCTTC. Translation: CATSREGGSYNEQFF.

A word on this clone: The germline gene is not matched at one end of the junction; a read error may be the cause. CDR3 nucleotide sequence: TGTGCCAGCAGCTTGAAGAGCATCGACAGCCAAGAGATCCAGTACTTC. It yields the protein CASSLKSIDSQEIQYF. This sequence joins TRBV5-4 and TRBJ2-5; possibly TRBD1 for D (5 bases). The CDR3 loop spans 16 amino acids. Germline V lookup: CDR1 SGHNT, CDR2 YYREEE (reference sequence).

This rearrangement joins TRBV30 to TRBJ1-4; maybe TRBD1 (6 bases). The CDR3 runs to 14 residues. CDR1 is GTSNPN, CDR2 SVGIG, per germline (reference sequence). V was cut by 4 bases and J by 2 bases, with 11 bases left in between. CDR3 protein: CAWTIGQTNEKLFF. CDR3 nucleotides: TGTGCCTGGACAATCGGACAGACTAATGAAAAACTGTTTTTT.

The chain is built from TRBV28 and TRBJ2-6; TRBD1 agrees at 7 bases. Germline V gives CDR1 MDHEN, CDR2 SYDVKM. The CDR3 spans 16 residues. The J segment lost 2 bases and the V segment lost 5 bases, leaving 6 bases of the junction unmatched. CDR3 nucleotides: TGTGCCAGCAGTACTCAAGACAGGGCTGGGGCCAACGTCCTGACTTTC. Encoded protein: CASSTQDRAGANVLTF.

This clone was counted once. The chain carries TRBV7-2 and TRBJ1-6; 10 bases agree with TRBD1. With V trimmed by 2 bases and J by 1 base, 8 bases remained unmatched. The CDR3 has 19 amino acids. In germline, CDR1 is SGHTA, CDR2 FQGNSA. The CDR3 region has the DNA TGTGCCAGCAGCTTAACCCCATGGGACAGGGGTTCCTATAATTCACCCCTCCACTTT. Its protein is CASSLTPWDRGSYNSPLHF.

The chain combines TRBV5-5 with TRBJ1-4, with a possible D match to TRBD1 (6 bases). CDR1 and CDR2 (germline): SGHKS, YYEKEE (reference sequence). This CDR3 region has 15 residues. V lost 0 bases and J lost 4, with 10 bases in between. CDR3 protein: CASSLVTGNNEKLFF. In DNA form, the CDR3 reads TGTGCCAGCAGCTTGGTTACAGGGAATAATGAAAAACTGTTTTTT.

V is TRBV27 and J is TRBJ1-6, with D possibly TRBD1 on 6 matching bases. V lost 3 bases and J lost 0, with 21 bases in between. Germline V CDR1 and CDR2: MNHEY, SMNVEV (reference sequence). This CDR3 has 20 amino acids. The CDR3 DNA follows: TGTGCCAGCAGTTTCAAACCTTACAGGGTGGGGAGCTCCTATAATTCACCCCTCCACTTT. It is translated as CASSFKPYRVGSSYNSPLHF.

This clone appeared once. The CDR3 reads CASRFGQGGTEAFF. The CDR3 DNA sequence: TGTGCCAGCAGATTCGGACAGGGGGGCACTGAAGCTTTCTTT. The genes are TRBV27 and TRBJ1-1, with 10 bases aligning to TRBD1. Germline lookup yields CDR1 MNHEY and CDR2 SMNVEV (reference sequence). The CDR3 sequence is 14 residues long. Losses at the gene ends were 6 bases for V and 4 bases for J; bases not matched to a gene: 5.